The clone carrying this TCR beta chain was picked up a small number of times. This CDR3 is built from 13 residues. J gave up 2 bases and V 4 bases, and 0 bases lay outside the gene matches. Germline V CDR1 and CDR2: MGHDK, SYGVNS. The primer mix had 60 Vbeta and 13 Jbeta primers. The repertoire was sequenced with immunoSEQ multiplex PCR; TCRdb's copy has only in-frame clones and lacks some. The repertoire includes 100,000 to 150,000 clones, about 78% of them detected once, and approximately 2.6% sits in the top ten. This record belongs to a study of cytomegalovirus exposure and HLA in healthy donors. This sequence originates from a human donor in good health. The chain uses TRBV25-1 and TRBJ2-7; TRBD1 matches 9 bases. What was sequenced was PBMCs. CDR3 sequence reads: CASSGTGAYEQYF. In nucleotides, the CDR3 is TGTGCCAGCAGTGGGACAGGGGCCTACGAGCAGTACTTC.